This TCR beta chain was recorded in a study of OX40 agonist ivuxolimab in advanced cancers. General study points: Expanded clones were, on average, more numerous among CD8+ T cells than CD4+. Part of the nonresponder group also had normalized T-cell clonal expansion that was low.

The CDR3 covers 15 residues. Germline loops: CDR1 SGHTS, CDR2 YDEGEE. J gave up 4 bases and V 2 bases, and 4 bases lay outside the gene matches. Details on this clone: Its antigen is unknown.

Profiling relied on immunoSEQ multiplex PCR, and the TCRdb table lists in-frame clones only, not all of them. The sample contains approximately 16,000 clones, approximately 86% of which appear only once. The sequencing used CD4+ or CD8+ T cells sorted from blood, collected in a trial of the OX40 agonist ivuxolimab. This TCR came from an adult with an advanced solid tumor such as melanoma, head and neck, liver or kidney cancer. This chain links TRBV5-8 with TRBJ2-1; TRBD2 matches at 9 bases. CDR3 coding DNA: TGTGCCAGCAGCTTCGGACTAGCGAATTACAATGAGCAGTTCTTC. Its translation is CASSFGLANYNEQFF. The variable domain in full, completed from reference TRBV5-8 and TRBJ2-1, reads EAGVTQSPTHLIKTRGQQATLRCSPISGHTSVYWYQQALGLGLQFLLWYDEGEERNRGNFPPRFSGRQFPNYSSELNVNALELEDSALYLCASSFGLANYNEQFFGPGTRLTVL.